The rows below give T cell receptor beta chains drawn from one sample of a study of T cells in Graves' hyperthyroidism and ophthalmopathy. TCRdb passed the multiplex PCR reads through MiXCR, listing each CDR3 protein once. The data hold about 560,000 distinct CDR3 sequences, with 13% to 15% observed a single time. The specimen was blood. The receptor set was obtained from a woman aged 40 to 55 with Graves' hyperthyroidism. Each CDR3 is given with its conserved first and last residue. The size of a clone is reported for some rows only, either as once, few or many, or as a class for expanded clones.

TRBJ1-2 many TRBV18 CASSHSGDYGYTF
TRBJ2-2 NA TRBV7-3 CASSTSGPGELFF
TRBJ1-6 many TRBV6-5 CASSYRTGDNSPLHF
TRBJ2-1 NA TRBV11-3 CASRSAEVTAYNEQFF
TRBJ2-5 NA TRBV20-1 CSAKSGGRQETQYF
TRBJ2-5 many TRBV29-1 CSVASGALQETQYF
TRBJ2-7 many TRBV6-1 CASSVDGIAYEQYF
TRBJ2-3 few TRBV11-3 CASSTRGSNSDTQYF
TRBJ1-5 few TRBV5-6 CASSLGGQGAHQPQHF
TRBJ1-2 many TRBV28 CASRKQGPAGGYTF
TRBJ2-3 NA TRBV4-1 CASSQGQGQLDTQYF
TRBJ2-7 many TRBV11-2 CASSLDRALYEQYF
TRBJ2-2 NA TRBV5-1 CASSLGGGQGDTGELFF
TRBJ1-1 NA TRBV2 CASMLRRVNTEAFF
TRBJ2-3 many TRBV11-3 CASSPEWSTDTQYF
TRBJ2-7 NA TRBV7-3 CASSLLPGGSYEQYF
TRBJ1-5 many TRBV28 CASSLVNEPQHF
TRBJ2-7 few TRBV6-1 CASGSGGPTEQYF
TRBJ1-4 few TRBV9 CASSVERTGDKLFF
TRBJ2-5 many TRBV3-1 CASSQGTRETQYF
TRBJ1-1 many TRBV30 CAWSVGGPDTEAFF
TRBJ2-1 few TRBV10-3 CASSGTSSDDEQFF
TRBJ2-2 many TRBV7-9 CASSLQSGNKNTGELFF
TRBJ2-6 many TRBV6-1 CASSGRARGPGANVLTF
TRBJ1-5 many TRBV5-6 CASSNGMGNQPQHF
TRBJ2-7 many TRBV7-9 CASSPGTGGGYEQYF
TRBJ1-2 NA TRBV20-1 CSVTGLRLRKNYGYTF
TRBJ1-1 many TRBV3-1 CASSPQGGRTEAFF
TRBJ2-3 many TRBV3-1 CASSLKGGGGTDTQYF